This TCR beta chain was captured in a study of T cells in Graves' hyperthyroidism and ophthalmopathy. Whole-study context: Peripheral blood draws took place at initial diagnosis, ahead of any treatment.

The CDR3 regions of TCR beta were amplified from RNA transcripts. When the TCR CDR3 underwent first-round RT-PCR, the HTBI primer set was used. MiXCR, applied by TCRdb to the multiplex PCR reads, yields one record per CDR3 protein. The repertoire holds nearly 600,000 distinct CDR3 sequences, 13% to 15% seen once, with roughly 7% in the top ten. Points on this clonotype: Its antigen is unknown.

Study findings and constraints: Most clonotypes that expanded in the thyroid above 0.001 also showed up in blood.

Clinical Activity Scores of at least 3, NOSPECS grades of at least 4 and durations under 3 months characterized ophthalmopathy patients. The CDR3 consists of 13 residues. V was clipped by 6 bases and J by 3 bases, with 14 bases between them. In germline, CDR1 is DFQATT, CDR2 SNEGSKA (reference sequence). The TCR was taken from a woman between 18 and 30 years old with Graves' ophthalmopathy. The chain carries TRBV20-1 and TRBJ1-1, with D possibly being TRBD1 (6 bases). Specimen: blood. This CDR3 reads CSARTAGDTEAFF. CDR3 in DNA: TGCAGTGCCCGGACAGCCGGGGACACTGAAGCTTTCTTT.